Below, 27 T cell receptor beta chains from the same sample are listed, as sequenced in a study of T cell responses to AZD1222 COVID-19 vaccine. Generated by immunoSEQ multiplex PCR, the TCRdb table keeps only in-frame clones and is missing some. The sample's table shows about 140,000 clones. Sequencing used peripheral blood. These receptors originate from an adult in good health.

CDR3 residues: CASTRTDTQYF. CDR3 in DNA: TGTGCCAGCACCCGCACAGATACGCAGTATTTT. The chain combines TRBV2 with TRBJ2-3, with D unresolved. Germline V CDR1 and CDR2: SNHLY, FYNNEI. With 7 bases removed from V and 1 base from J, the gap between germline ends came to 3 bases. This CDR3 comprises 11 residues.

This chain connects TRBV6-1 to TRBJ2-6; D is uncertain. Trimming removed 4 bases from V and 3 bases from J, with 13 bases in between. CDR1 and CDR2 from the germline V gene are MNHNS and SASEGT. This CDR3 is built from 16 residues. The chain's CDR3 is CASSASSRVGANVLTF. The CDR3 nucleotides are TGTGCCAGCAGTGCCTCCTCAAGGGTTGGGGCCAACGTCCTGACTTTC.

The rearrangement joins TRBV5-6 to TRBJ2-1; TRBD1 matches 8 bases. The J segment lost 2 bases and the V segment lost 5 bases, leaving 6 bases of the junction unmatched. The CDR3 has 15 residues. Germline V gene sequence: CDR1 SGHDT, CDR2 YYEEEE. The DNA for the CDR3 is TGTGCCAGCAGTCGGACAGGGTCCCCCTACAATGAGCAGTTCTTC. This gives the protein CASSRTGSPYNEQFF.

The J gene is TRBJ2-2, the V gene TRBV7-2, with 10 positions matching TRBD2. The CDR3 loop spans 15 amino acids. Germline V gene sequence: CDR1 SGHTA, CDR2 FQGNSA. V was clipped by 5 bases and J by 3 bases; unmatched bases: 3. The CDR3 loop is CASSATSGDTGELFF. The CDR3 DNA follows: TGTGCCAGCAGCGCTACTAGCGGGGACACCGGGGAGCTGTTTTTT. The full variable domain, its missing parts supplied by reference TRBV7-2 and TRBJ2-2, is GAGVSQSPSNKVTEKGKDVELRCDPISGHTALYWYRQSLGQGLEFLIYFQGNSAPDKSGLPSDRFSAERTGGSVSTLTIQRTQQEDSAVYLCASSATSGDTGELFFGEGSRLTVL.

The chain links TRBV28 to TRBJ2-1; the D gene is possibly TRBD2 (7 bases). Trimming cost V 8 bases and J 8 bases, with 25 bases left between them. There are 16 residues in the CDR3. Germline CDR1 is MDHEN and CDR2 is SYDVKM. The DNA for the CDR3 is TGTGCCAGCGGTCCCCTTAAGGGGGGGCCAATCGATGAGCAGTTCTTC. This translates into CASGPLKGGPIDEQFF.

Here the CDR3 DNA reads TGTGCCAGCAGTTATTCGGGGTTCGGCAATCAGCCCCAGCATTTT. This encodes CASSYSGFGNQPQHF. The rearrangement joins TRBV6-2 or TRBV6-3 to TRBJ1-5, with no clear D. The CDR3 loop spans 15 amino acids. Germline V gene lookup returns CDR1 MNHEY and CDR2 SVGEGT. V lost 3 bases to trimming and J lost 2 bases, with 11 bases between them.

Turning to this clone: Other DNA sequences in the same sample also yield this CDR3. V and J are TRBV6-6 and TRBJ1-5, with D maybe TRBD1 (5 bases). Trimming removed 9 bases at V and 3 bases at J, with 9 bases between. The length of the CDR3 is 12 residues. Germline-derived CDR1 and CDR2 are MNHNY and SVGAGI (reference sequence). The chain's CDR3 is CASGTANQPQHF. CDR3 in DNA: TGTGCCAGTGGGACGGCCAATCAGCCCCAGCATTTT.

This sequence joins TRBV7-6 and TRBJ1-6; D is uncertain. Trimming took off 11 bases at V and 9 bases at J, with 11 bases between the two ends. CDR1 is SGHVS and CDR2 is FNYEAQ in the germline V gene. The CDR3 sequence is 11 residues long. CDR3 amino acids: CAARGVSPLHF. CDR3 DNA: TGTGCCGCGCGCGGGGTTTCACCCCTCCACTTT.

This chain uses TRBV9 with TRBJ1-3; the D is unclear. Germline CDR1 SGDLS, CDR2 YYNGEE. The CDR3 runs 14 residues. With 0 bases removed from V and 0 bases from J, the gap between germline ends came to 4 bases. CDR3 sequence: CASSVASSGNTIYF. The CDR3 DNA follows: TGTGCCAGCAGCGTAGCCAGCTCTGGAAACACCATATATTTT.

V usage is TRBV12-3 or TRBV12-4 and J usage is TRBJ1-3; D unclear. The CDR3 covers 13 residues. V lost 6 bases and J lost 4, with 10 bases in between. The CDR3 loop reads CASRDPGGNTIYF. Written as DNA, the CDR3 is TGTGCCAGCAGAGACCCGGGGGGAAACACCATATATTTT.

The chain is built from TRBV7-3 and TRBJ1-6, with TRBD1 identical over 7 bases. J was trimmed by 6 bases and V by 4 bases; bases with no gene match: 6. The V gene's germline CDR1 is SGHTA and CDR2 FQGTGA. There are 15 residues in the CDR3. CDR3 DNA sequence: TGTGCCAGCAGCTCATCCGGGACAGTTAATTCACCCCTCCACTTT. It specifies CASSSSGTVNSPLHF.

The chain combines TRBV5-1 with TRBJ1-2, with a weak D call TRBD1 (5 bases). Germline CDR1 SGHRS, CDR2 YFSETQ. The V and J ends lost 0 bases and 1 base respectively, with 13 bases between them. CDR3 size: 16 residues. The CDR3, as DNA: TGCGCCAGCAGCTTGGAGGCAGGGCTTAATAACTATGGCTACACCTTC. Translated: CASSLEAGLNNYGYTF.

This chain links TRBV6-2 or TRBV6-3 with TRBJ1-4; 10 nucleotides align to TRBD1. The CDR3 length is 14 residues. Germline CDR1 reads MNHEY; CDR2 reads SVGEGT. V lost 5 bases, J lost 8 bases, and 5 bases stayed unmatched. The DNA of the CDR3 is TGTGCCAGCAGTGACCGGGACAGGGGAGAAAAACTGTTTTTT. Translating gives CASSDRDRGEKLFF.

The chain carries TRBV7-9 and TRBJ1-2; D ambiguous. This CDR3 has 12 amino acids. From germline, CDR1 is SEHNR and CDR2 FQNEAQ (reference sequence). Trimming shortened V by 3 bases and J by 6 bases, and 8 bases separated the two germline ends. CDR3 DNA sequence: TGTGCCAGCAGCTTGTTGGGGAATGGCTACACCTTC. Protein: CASSLLGNGYTF.

CDR3 coding DNA: TGCGCCAGCAGCCAAGATCAGACAGGGGGCACTGAAGCTTTCTTT. As protein: CASSQDQTGGTEAFF. The chain links TRBV4-3 to TRBJ1-1; TRBD1 agrees at 9 bases. The V gene end was trimmed by 0 bases and the J gene end by 4 bases; junction bases not matched to a gene: 3. Looked up from germline, CDR1 is LGHNA and CDR2 is YSLEER. The CDR3 contains 15 residues.

The rearrangement links TRBV19 to TRBJ1-4; D is uncertain. The germline V and J ends were trimmed by 1 base and 8 bases, with 8 bases remaining between them. The CDR3 runs to 13 residues. Germline V gives CDR1 LNHDA, CDR2 SQIVND (reference sequence). This chain's CDR3 is CASSIAASEKLFF. The CDR3 DNA follows: TGTGCCAGTAGTATAGCCGCGTCGGAAAAACTGTTTTTT.

The chain employs TRBV6-5 and TRBJ1-1; TRBD1 agrees at 7 bases. The V gene's germline CDR1 is MNHEY and CDR2 SVGAGI. V was pared by 5 bases and J by 5 bases, with 5 bases of the junction left unmatched. The CDR3 is 13 residues long. The CDR3 loop reads CASSPLTGTEAFF. CDR3 coding DNA: TGTGCCAGCAGTCCTCTGACAGGGACTGAAGCTTTCTTT.

The V and J genes are TRBV2 and TRBJ2-4, with D perhaps assigned TRBD1 or TRBD2 (5 bases each). The germline CDR1 and CDR2 sequences are SNHLY and FYNNEI. V was pared by 4 bases and J by 11 bases, with 12 bases between. The CDR3 covers 12 residues. The chain's CDR3 is CASSGGFRVQYF. The CDR3 DNA reads as TGTGCCAGCAGTGGGGGGTTTAGGGTTCAGTACTTC.

This chain uses TRBV2 with TRBJ1-4; 7 bases align to TRBD1. CDR3 length equals 14 residues. J gave up 4 bases and V 5 bases, and 4 bases lay outside the gene matches. The germline V gene has CDR1 SNHLY and CDR2 FYNNEI. Here the CDR3 reads CASSYQGGNEKLFF. Here the CDR3 DNA reads TGTGCCAGCAGTTATCAGGGGGGTAATGAAAAACTGTTTTTT.

The chain couples TRBV19 to TRBJ1-4; weak D call: TRBD1 (6 bases). Trimming removed 5 bases from V and 4 bases from J, with 11 bases in between. The CDR3 sequence is 14 residues long. CDR1 is LNHDA and CDR2 is SQIVND in the germline V gene (reference sequence). This CDR3 reads CASSGGHNNEKLFF. CDR3 DNA: TGTGCCAGTAGTGGGGGACATAATAATGAAAAACTGTTTTTT.

The V gene is TRBV5-1, the J gene TRBJ1-6, with TRBD1 matching 7 bases. V dropped 7 bases and J dropped 7; count of bases not matched to a gene: 11. The germline V gene has CDR1 SGHRS and CDR2 YFSETQ. The CDR3 is 15 amino acids. CDR3 nucleotide sequence: TGCGCCAGCGCCCCGAGGACAGGTTTGAATTCACCCCTCCACTTT. Protein product: CASAPRTGLNSPLHF. Using reference TRBV5-1 and TRBJ1-6 for the parts outside the CDR3, the full variable domain is KAGVTQTPRYLIKTRGQQVTLSCSPISGHRSVSWYQQTPGQGLQFLFEYFSETQRNKGNFPGRFSGRQFSNSRSEMNVSTLELGDSALYLCASAPRTGLNSPLHFGNGTRLTVT.

The rearrangement links TRBV11-3 to TRBJ2-2, with TRBD2 matching over 14 bases. The V gene end was trimmed by 5 bases and the J gene end by 5 bases; junction bases not matched to a gene: 4. Per germline, CDR1 SGHNT and CDR2 YENEEA. The CDR3 runs to 16 residues. CDR3 nucleotides: TGTGCCAGCAGCCCCGGGACTAGCGGGGGTACCGGGGAGCTGTTTTTT. Amino acid sequence: CASSPGTSGGTGELFF.

This chain connects TRBV11-2 to TRBJ2-7, with 12 bases lining up with TRBD2. CDR3 size: 16 residues. The trim removed 5 bases at V and 0 bases at J, leaving 5 bases unmatched. Germline lookup yields CDR1 SGHAT and CDR2 FQNNGV. CDR3 sequence: CASSLRTSGVSYEQYF. The CDR3 nucleotides read TGTGCCAGCAGCCTCCGGACTAGCGGGGTCTCCTACGAGCAGTACTTC.

V gene TRBV4-1 combines with J gene TRBJ2-2, with a weak D call TRBD2 (7 bases). Looked up from germline, CDR1 is MGHRA and CDR2 is YSYEKL. CDR3 size: 16 residues. The V end was cut by 0 bases, the J end by 4 bases, with 12 bases between. CDR3 residues: CASSQEQGGGTGELFF. DNA for the CDR3: TGCGCCAGCAGCCAAGAACAGGGAGGGGGCACCGGGGAGCTGTTTTTT.

The J gene is TRBJ1-1, the V gene TRBV18; D perhaps matches TRBD1 (6 bases). Between the trimmed V and J ends, which lost 2 bases and 4 bases, there was a span of 17 bases. Germline V gives CDR1 KGHSH, CDR2 LQKENI. CDR3 length: 16 residues. The CDR3 sequence: CASSPNRASSGTEAFF. CDR3 coding DNA: TGTGCCAGCTCACCAAACAGGGCTTCCTCGGGCACTGAAGCTTTCTTT.

V usage is TRBV6-5 and J usage is TRBJ1-1; 8 nucleotides agree with TRBD1. The CDR3 is made up of 15 amino acids. V was pared by 2 bases and J by 3 bases, with 5 bases of the junction left unmatched. CDR1 is MNHEY and CDR2 is SVGAGI in the germline V gene. The CDR3 region has the DNA TGTGCCAGCAGTTACCGAAACAGGGGGTACACTGAAGCTTTCTTT. Amino acids: CASSYRNRGYTEAFF.

The CDR3 region is CASSYLRGGSTDTQYF. The DNA for the CDR3 is TGTGCCAGCAGTTACCTCCGGGGGGGCAGTACAGATACGCAGTATTTT. This chain joins TRBV6-2 or TRBV6-3 and TRBJ2-3, with 8 positions matching TRBD2. After removal of 2 bases from V and 3 bases from J, the junction contained 7 bases not matched to a gene. Germline-derived CDR1 and CDR2 are MNHEY and SVGEGT. This CDR3 contains 16 residues.